Sequencing of this T cell receptor beta chain was carried out in a study of control samples from healthy donors and cancer patients. CDR3 length equals 15 residues. Trimming removed 1 base at V and 6 bases at J, with 10 bases between. The germline V gene has CDR1 LGHDT and CDR2 YNNKEL (reference sequence). The assay was immunoSEQ multiplex PCR, and TCRdb's table has in-frame clones only and misses some. Among 120,000 or so clones listed, roughly 86% were seen once. V usage is TRBV3-1 (or the pseudogene TRBV3-2) and J usage is TRBJ1-6, with TRBD1 as a possible D gene (5 bases). This clonotype originated in a man in his 60s in good health. Sequenced sample: blood. CDR3 sequence reads: CASSQGAGTNSPLHF. CDR3 in DNA: TGTGCCAGCAGCCAAGGCGCAGGGACTAATTCACCCCTCCACTTT.